This T cell receptor beta chain was found in a study of T cell repertoires in cytomegalovirus infection. With respect to this clonotype: What it recognizes is unknown.

V was clipped by 3 bases and J by 3 bases, with 11 bases between them. This CDR3 spans 14 amino acids. MiXCR was run by TCRdb on the reads, yielding one entry per CDR3 protein. The table shows some 800,000 distinct CDR3 sequences, with about 27% occurring only once. Sequenced here: cultured CD8+ T cells from PBMCs, sampled from culture after CMV antigen stimulation. The sequence came from a human donor in good health (CMV status not recorded). Some clones in this sample may be carry-over from other donors' samples. The J gene is TRBJ2-5, the V gene TRBV12-3 or TRBV12-4; D is perhaps TRBD1 (5 bases). CDR3 sequence reads: CASSFGREEETQYF. The CDR3 DNA follows: TGTGCCAGCAGTTTCGGCAGGGAAGAAGAGACCCAGTACTTC.